The present entry profiles one T cell receptor (beta chain) with its context. These data originate in a study of blood T cell repertoires in COVID-19. Across the study: Acute and convalescent COVID-19 specimens originated in the United States, Italy and Spain.

Germline CDR1 is SNHLY and CDR2 is FYNNEI. The CDR3 covers 14 residues. V was shortened by 10 bases and J by 0 bases, with 12 bases between the two germline ends. Ages ranged from about 18 to 100 years, with residence in more than 20 US areas. Clones were read by immunoSEQ multiplex PCR, and TCRdb kept only the in-frame ones, dropping some. Here the sample spans 100,000 to 150,000 clones, about 81% being singletons. The V gene is TRBV2, the J gene TRBJ2-2; D ambiguous. The sample comprised PBMCs or T cells enriched from blood (not recorded which). This receptor was taken from a man aged 35-49 years with acute COVID-19. The CDR3 loop reads CATLGSANTGELFF. DNA of the CDR3: TGTGCCACTCTCGGGTCCGCGAACACCGGGGAGCTGTTTTTT.